This T cell receptor beta chain was captured in a study of shared clonotypes between healthy human individuals. A single count supports this clone. Libraries were prepared by immunoSEQ multiplex PCR; TCRdb keeps only in-frame clonotypes and omits some of them. The sample includes roughly 2,000,000 clones, roughly 94% of them seen just once. The naive CD8 population came from CD45RO-negative cells selected for CCR7, without terminally differentiated effector memory CD45RA+ cells. The CDR3 contains 13 residues. Germline CDR1 MNHEY, CDR2 SVGAGI. V lost 0 bases to trimming and J lost 4 bases, with 6 bases between them.

Specimen: naive CD8+ T cells sorted from blood. V usage is TRBV6-5 and J usage is TRBJ2-5, with D uncertain. The receptor comes from a man younger than 35 in good health. CDR3 DNA: TGTGCCAGCAGTTACTCCCCAGCAGAGACCCAGTACTTC. Its translation is CASSYSPAETQYF.